This passage covers 10 T cell receptor beta chains from one sample sequenced in a study of shared clonotypes between healthy human individuals. TCRdb's table, derived via immunoSEQ multiplex PCR, lists solely in-frame clones and lacks some. The sample lists 2 million to 3 million clones; about 92% were seen once. The sequenced material came from naive CD4+ T cells sorted from blood. The subset is: CD45RA+ positively selected. The receptors come from a man in his late teens or twenties in good health.

Details on this clone: Within the sample, other DNA sequences also encode this same CDR3. The chain recombines TRBV7-9 with TRBJ2-5, with TRBD1 matching over 10 bases. Unmatched junction bases numbered 4, after V lost 1 base and J lost 5 bases. This CDR3 comprises 15 residues. The germline V gene encodes CDR1 SEHNR and CDR2 FQNEAQ (reference sequence). The CDR3 reads CASSLGDRGLETQYF. In DNA, the CDR3 is TGTGCCAGCAGCTTAGGGGACAGGGGTCTCGAGACCCAGTACTTC.

J is TRBJ1-1 and V is TRBV11-1; D is undetermined. Trimming removed 2 bases at V and 0 bases at J, with 7 bases between. This CDR3 has 14 amino acids. Germline lookup yields CDR1 SGHAT and CDR2 FQDESV (reference sequence). CDR3 bases: TGTGCCAGCAGCTTAAGGACTGTGAACACTGAAGCTTTCTTT. It translates to CASSLRTVNTEAFF.

This clone was counted a single time. This chain connects TRBV29-1 to TRBJ1-2, with D perhaps TRBD1 (5 bases). CDR1 is SQVTM, CDR2 ANQGSEA, per germline. Trimming took 3 bases from V and 4 from J, leaving 9 bases between them. The CDR3 contains 12 residues. The CDR3 spells CSVEGETYGYTF. The CDR3 DNA reads as TGCAGCGTTGAGGGGGAGACCTATGGCTACACCTTC.

Worth noting for this clone: The identical CDR3 is also encoded by other nucleotide sequences in the sample. V usage is TRBV18 and J usage is TRBJ1-1; 8 nucleotides match TRBD1. The V and J ends lost 2 bases and 5 bases, in that order; junction bases with no gene match: 4. This CDR3 has 14 residues. The V gene's germline CDR1 is KGHSH and CDR2 LQKENI. CDR3 sequence reads: CASSPDRGRTEAFF. Written as DNA, the CDR3 is TGTGCCAGCTCACCAGACAGGGGTAGGACTGAAGCTTTCTTT.

This chain uses TRBV10-2 with TRBJ2-3, with TRBD2 matching 9 bases. The junction had 9 bases not matched to a gene; V was cut back by 4 bases and J by 4 bases. The CDR3 is 16 amino acids. Germline CDR1 WSHSY, CDR2 SAAADI. The CDR3 DNA sequence: TGCGCCAGCAGTGGGGGGCGGGAGGGCCCCCCAGATACGCAGTATTTT. The encoded protein is CASSGGREGPPDTQYF.

The rearrangement links TRBV7-8 to TRBJ2-1, with TRBD2 matching 10 bases. Germline CDR1 SGHVS, CDR2 FQNEAQ. With V trimmed by 0 bases and J by 9 bases, 8 bases remained unmatched. This CDR3 contains 16 residues. The CDR3 sequence: CASSLAGGLAFGEQFF. The DNA for the CDR3 is TGTGCCAGCAGCTTAGCGGGGGGACTAGCGTTCGGTGAGCAGTTCTTC.

The chain links TRBV6-5 to TRBJ1-2, with a possible D match to TRBD1 (6 bases). CDR3 length: 12 amino acids. The germline V and J ends were trimmed by 5 bases and 9 bases, with 13 bases remaining between them. The germline CDR1 and CDR2 sequences are MNHEY and SVGAGI. DNA of the CDR3: TGTGCCAGCAGTCAACAGGGCGTAAGCTACACCTTC. It codes for CASSQQGVSYTF.

The chain carries TRBV7-2 and TRBJ1-5; possible D gene TRBD1, 6 bases. Germline V gene sequence: CDR1 SGHTA, CDR2 FQGNSA. With 1 base removed from V and 2 bases from J, the gap between germline ends came to 12 bases. This CDR3 region has 16 residues. CDR3 residues: CASSLGQGRGNQPQHF. Written as DNA, the CDR3 is TGTGCCAGCAGCTTAGGTCAGGGGCGCGGCAATCAGCCCCAGCATTTT. The variable domain in full, with the rest retrieved from reference TRBV7-2 and TRBJ1-5, is GAGVSQSPSNKVTEKGKDVELRCDPISGHTALYWYRQSLGQGLEFLIYFQGNSAPDKSGLPSDRFSAERTGGSVSTLTIQRTQQEDSAVYLCASSLGQGRGNQPQHFGDGTRLSIL.

V is TRBV5-5 and J is TRBJ1-6; perhaps TRBD1 as D (5 bases). This CDR3 has 14 amino acids. V was clipped by 0 bases and J by 6 bases, with 7 bases between them. From germline, CDR1 is SGHKS and CDR2 YYEKEE (reference sequence). CDR3 in amino acids: CASSLGQTNSPLHF. Here the CDR3 DNA reads TGTGCCAGCAGCTTGGGACAGACTAATTCACCCCTCCACTTT.

J is TRBJ2-2 and V is TRBV28; D gene ambiguous. Trimming pared 8 bases from V and 4 bases from J, leaving 17 bases between. In germline, CDR1 is MDHEN, CDR2 SYDVKM. The CDR3 has 15 residues. The DNA for the CDR3 is TGTGCCAGCCAGTGGGCCTCCGTGAGCACCGGGGAGCTGTTTTTT. Amino acid sequence: CASQWASVSTGELFF.